This T cell receptor (beta chain) is from a study of blood T cell repertoires in COVID-19. CDR3 length equals 17 residues. The ends lost 5 bases at V and 5 bases at J; junction bases unmatched: 10. Per germline, CDR1 SNHLY and CDR2 FYNNEI. Using immunoSEQ multiplex PCR, the repertoire was profiled, and TCRdb retains in-frame clones only, with some absent. In the table there are 410,000 or so clones, about 91% of which are singletons. This TCR was recovered from a woman aged 40 to 55 with COVID-19, enrolled during active disease. Sequencing used peripheral blood. This chain links TRBV2 with TRBJ2-7; TRBD2 aligns across 15 bases. The CDR3 nucleotides read TGTGCCAGCAGTTGGACTAGCGGGAGGGTCCTTGGGAACGAGCAGTACTTC. The encoded protein is CASSWTSGRVLGNEQYF.